This T cell receptor (beta chain) was sequenced during a study of shared clonotypes between healthy human individuals. Study-wide points: Non-shared clonotypes displayed generation probabilities falling below those of clonotypes present in all four donors.

On this clone: Its antigen is still unknown. Relative to the germline gene, one junction end is altered; a read error may explain this.

The CDR3 covers 11 residues. Germline V gives CDR1 MDHEN, CDR2 SYDVKM. CD8 cells regarded as naive lacked CD45RO, were positively chosen for CCR7, and omitted terminally differentiated effector memory CD45RA+ cells. Sequencing was performed with immunoSEQ multiplex PCR; in TCRdb, only in-frame clones are kept and a portion is missing. This table has roughly 650,000 clones, roughly 96% appearing once. The rearrangement joins TRBV28 to TRBJ2-7, with 7 bases identical to TRBD2. Source material: naive CD8+ T cells sorted from blood. The clonotype comes from a woman aged 25-40 years in good health. The CDR3: CASSFGGDPSF. The CDR3 DNA is TGTGCCAGCAGTTTTGGGGGGGACCCCTCCTTC.